A single sample is the source of the 27 T cell receptor beta chains below, sequenced in a study of PD-1 blockade in classical Hodgkin lymphoma. Assay used: immunoSEQ multiplex PCR; TCRdb lists only in-frame clones, some missing. In the table there are about 60,000 clones, under 95% of which are singletons. Patients all relapsed after autologous stem cell transplantation, and there was variation in brentuximab vedotin exposure. The material sequenced was peripheral blood mononuclear cells (PBMCs), taken at baseline. The receptors shown here come from a human donor with classical Hodgkin lymphoma.

The V and J genes are TRBV5-1 and TRBJ2-1; TRBD1 aligns across 8 bases. Germline lookup yields CDR1 SGHRS and CDR2 YFSETQ. This CDR3 has 15 amino acids. V dropped 0 bases and J dropped 2; count of bases not matched to a gene: 1. Here the CDR3 DNA reads TGCGCCAGCAGCTTGGGCAGGGGGCCCTACAATGAGCAGTTCTTC. This translates into CASSLGRGPYNEQFF.

This chain connects TRBV6-5 to TRBJ1-5; D ambiguous. V was cut by 6 bases and J by 0 bases, with 12 bases left in between. Germline V gene sequence: CDR1 MNHEY, CDR2 SVGAGI. The CDR3 length is 15 residues. CDR3: CASRAFRDSNQPQHF. CDR3 in DNA: TGTGCCAGCAGAGCCTTCCGGGATAGCAATCAGCCCCAGCATTTT.

J is TRBJ2-3 and V is TRBV5-1; 10 bases are shared with TRBD2. This CDR3 is built from 16 residues. The germline gives CDR1 SGHRS, CDR2 YFSETQ. The J segment lost 1 base and the V segment lost 4 bases, leaving 6 bases of the junction unmatched. The CDR3 reads CASSPLAGGGTDTQYF. The CDR3 nucleotides are TGCGCCAGCAGCCCTTTAGCGGGGGGAGGCACAGATACGCAGTATTTT.

The V and J genes are TRBV2 and TRBJ2-7, with D hard to call. Deletions cut 6 bases from V and 2 bases from J, with 8 bases between. CDR3 length: 12 residues. Germline V lookup: CDR1 SNHLY, CDR2 FYNNEI. Here the CDR3 reads CASSGPPYEQYF. As DNA, the CDR3 is TGTGCCAGCAGCGGTCCCCCCTACGAGCAGTACTTC.

In this sample, this clone turned up once. V and J are TRBV10-1 and TRBJ2-2; perhaps TRBD1 as D (6 bases). Germline CDR1 and CDR2: WNHNN and SYGVQD (reference sequence). The CDR3 is made up of 12 amino acids. V lost 8 bases to trimming and J lost 4 bases, with 8 bases between them. CDR3 sequence: CASRGGTGELFF. The CDR3, as DNA: TGCGCCAGCCGAGGGGGCACCGGGGAGCTGTTTTTT.

The CDR3 DNA reads as TGTGCCAGCAGTGCTGTAGGGACGGATAGGTTTTTT. It translates to CASSAVGTDRFF. The genes are TRBV6-1 and TRBJ1-4; a weak D match, TRBD1 (5 bases). CDR3 length equals 12 residues. Trimming left V 4 bases short and J 16 bases short, with 16 bases between. Germline V gene data show CDR1 as MNHNS and CDR2 as SASEGT.

The genes are TRBV7-9 and TRBJ2-4, with D possibly being TRBD1 (5 bases). V lost 4 bases to trimming and J lost 7 bases, with 8 bases between them. The CDR3 is 12 amino acids. Germline loops: CDR1 SEHNR, CDR2 FQNEAQ (reference sequence). The CDR3 protein is CASSSGSNIQYF. DNA of the CDR3: TGTGCCAGCAGCTCAGGGTCGAACATTCAGTACTTC.

V is TRBV20-1 and J is TRBJ1-2; D is undetermined. The germline V gene encodes CDR1 DFQATT and CDR2 SNEGSKA (reference sequence). CDR3 size: 11 residues. The V gene lost 6 bases and the J gene lost 7 bases, with 12 bases spanning the gap. The CDR3 is CSARDAGGYTF. CDR3 nucleotide sequence: TGCAGTGCCCGCGACGCCGGTGGCTACACCTTC.

This clone was seen more than once but under ten times. V is TRBV11-2 and J is TRBJ1-1; a possible D gene is TRBD1 (6 bases). CDR1 and CDR2 from the germline V gene are SGHAT and FQNNGV. The CDR3 contains 16 residues. V lost 0 bases and J 2 bases, leaving 13 bases between the germline ends. The CDR3 spells CASSLEDRLLNTEAFF. DNA of the CDR3: TGTGCCAGCAGCTTAGAGGACAGACTACTTAACACTGAAGCTTTCTTT.

The chain carries TRBV19 and TRBJ2-1; the D gene is possibly TRBD2 (5 bases). Germline CDR1 LNHDA, CDR2 SQIVND (reference sequence). V shed 0 bases and J shed 0 bases, with 18 bases lying between them. This CDR3 is built from 19 residues. In DNA, the CDR3 is TGTGCCAGTAGTATAGATAAAGTATTGCGGAGGAGCTCCTACAATGAGCAGTTCTTC. This codes for CASSIDKVLRRSSYNEQFF. Combining the CDR3 with reference TRBV19 and TRBJ2-1 gives the whole variable domain DGGITQSPKYLFRKEGQNVTLSCEQNLNHDAMYWYRQDPGQGLRLIYYSQIVNDFQKGDIAEGYSVSREKKESFPLTVTSAQKNPTAFYLCASSIDKVLRRSSYNEQFFGPGTRLTVL.

This clone was counted once. This chain connects TRBV28 to TRBJ1-1; 9 nucleotides match TRBD1. Germline lookup yields CDR1 MDHEN and CDR2 SYDVKM. The CDR3 is made up of 16 amino acids. Trimming at V came to 5 bases and at J to 0 bases, leaving 7 bases not matched to a gene. CDR3 sequence: CASSLTGGGLNTEAFF. The CDR3 DNA reads TGTGCCAGCAGTCTAACAGGGGGCGGGTTGAACACTGAAGCTTTCTTT.

This CDR3 is CASSVLPGATNEKLFF. CDR3 bases: TGTGCCAGTAGTGTCCTACCGGGCGCAACTAATGAAAAACTGTTTTTT. The rearrangement joins TRBV19 to TRBJ1-4; D is unclear. CDR1 and CDR2 from the germline V gene are LNHDA and SQIVND (reference sequence). CDR3 length: 16 amino acids. Trimming removed 5 bases from V and 0 bases from J, with 13 bases in between.

V usage is TRBV6-5 and J usage is TRBJ2-4, with 8 bases that match TRBD2. This CDR3 region has 15 residues. Germline V gives CDR1 MNHEY, CDR2 SVGAGI. The V and J ends lost 4 bases and 7 bases, in that order; junction bases with no gene match: 9. CDR3: CASSFGSGGLNIQYF. The CDR3 region has the DNA TGTGCCAGCAGTTTCGGGTCGGGGGGGCTGAACATTCAGTACTTC.

The chain joins TRBV29-1 to TRBJ2-3; D call uncertain. The ends were cut back, 7 bases at V and 3 bases at J, with 17 bases in the middle. The CDR3 is 14 amino acids. Germline V gives CDR1 SQVTM, CDR2 ANQGSEA. In DNA form, the CDR3 reads TGCAGCGCGTGTCCCCTCCCCGGTACAGATACGCAGTATTTT. Translating it yields CSACPLPGTDTQYF.

This clone was seen just once. This sequence joins TRBV5-4 and TRBJ2-1; D is possibly TRBD1 (5 bases). This CDR3 spans 14 amino acids. V lost 2 bases to trimming and J lost 3 bases, with 9 bases between them. From germline, CDR1 is SGHNT and CDR2 YYREEE (reference sequence). CDR3 protein: CASSLRGYYNEQFF. For the CDR3, the DNA is TGTGCCAGCAGCTTAAGGGGATACTACAATGAGCAGTTCTTC.

A single count supports this clone. The J gene is TRBJ2-3, the V gene TRBV7-2; TRBD2 is a possible D gene (5 bases). The germline CDR1 and CDR2 sequences are SGHTA and FQGNSA. V lost 5 bases, J lost 2 bases, and 17 bases lay in between. CDR3 length: 16 residues. The CDR3 protein is CASSQTTHKATDTQYF. The CDR3 DNA follows: TGTGCCAGCAGCCAGACTACCCATAAAGCCACAGATACGCAGTATTTT.

The rearrangement links TRBV30 to TRBJ1-2, with no clear D. The CDR3 loop spans 11 amino acids. V lost 0 bases and J lost 9, with 8 bases in between. The germline gives CDR1 GTSNPN, CDR2 SVGIG (reference sequence). The CDR3 spells CAWSVTRRYTF. In DNA form, the CDR3 reads TGTGCCTGGAGTGTCACTAGACGCTACACCTTC.

This chain connects TRBV25-1 to TRBJ2-5; D not resolved. The CDR3 spans 14 residues. The V gene's germline CDR1 is MGHDK and CDR2 SYGVNS. V was trimmed by 1 base and J by 3 bases, leaving 9 bases between them. The CDR3 nucleotides are TGTGCCAGCAGTGAATTATGGCAGGAAGAGACCCAGTACTTC. Translating it yields CASSELWQEETQYF.

The CDR3 spells CASSSTTSGRVNEQYF. CDR3 coding DNA: TGTGCCAGCAGCTCAACGACTAGCGGGAGGGTAAACGAGCAGTACTTC. V is TRBV5-6 and J is TRBJ2-7; 14 nucleotides match TRBD2. The V gene end was trimmed by 3 bases and the J gene end by 5 bases; junction bases not matched to a gene: 7. CDR1 SGHDT and CDR2 YYEEEE come from the germline V gene. The CDR3 has 16 residues. The full variable domain, rest sourced from reference TRBV5-6 and TRBJ2-7, is DAGVTQSPTHLIKTRGQQVTLRCSPKSGHDTVSWYQQALGQGPQFIFQYYEEEERQRGNFPDRFSGHQFPNYSSELNVNALLLGDSALYLCASSSTTSGRVNEQYFGPGTRLTVT.

The chain carries TRBV6-1 and TRBJ2-1; possible D gene TRBD2, 6 bases. The V and J ends lost 2 bases and 6 bases respectively, with 17 bases between them. Per germline, CDR1 MNHNS and CDR2 SASEGT. The CDR3 consists of 16 residues. For the CDR3, the DNA is TGTGCCAGCAGTGAAACAGGACGCCGGAGGGTCAATGAGCAGTTCTTC. Translating it yields CASSETGRRRVNEQFF.

The V gene is TRBV2, the J gene TRBJ2-7, with TRBD1 identical over 8 bases. V gave up 5 bases and J gave up 7 bases; unmatched junction bases: 19. CDR3 length: 17 residues. Germline-derived CDR1 and CDR2 are SNHLY and FYNNEI. The CDR3 DNA reads as TGTGCCAGCAGTAGGGACAGGAGACTCCGTACCCCTTGGGAGCAGTACTTC. Its protein product is CASSRDRRLRTPWEQYF.

The CDR3, as DNA: TGTGCCAGCAGTTGGGACCCTAATCAGCCCCAGCATTTT. The encoded protein is CASSWDPNQPQHF. V and J are TRBV28 and TRBJ1-5; D perhaps matches TRBD1 (5 bases). CDR1 and CDR2 from the germline V gene are MDHEN and SYDVKM. There are 13 residues in the CDR3. Trimming cost V 4 bases and J 4 bases, with 8 bases left between them.

The V gene is TRBV7-9, the J gene TRBJ2-3; D tentatively fits TRBD1 or TRBD2 (5 bases each). The germline V gene has CDR1 SEHNR and CDR2 FQNEAQ (reference sequence). Trimming shortened V by 1 base and J by 10 bases, and 24 bases separated the two germline ends. The CDR3 spans 17 residues. The CDR3 sequence is CASSLGGGGGALLAQYF. In nucleotides, the CDR3 is TGTGCCAGCAGCTTAGGAGGTGGGGGTGGAGCGCTACTAGCGCAGTATTTT. The variable domain in full, completed from reference TRBV7-9 and TRBJ2-3, reads DTGVSQNPRHKITKRGQNVTFRCDPISEHNRLYWYRQTLGQGPEFLTYFQNEAQLEKSRLLSDRFSAERPKGSFSTLEIQRTEQGDSAMYLCASSLGGGGGALLAQYFGPGTRLTVL.

The chain combines TRBV19 with TRBJ2-5; 8 bases are shared with TRBD1. Germline-derived CDR1 and CDR2 are LNHDA and SQIVND (reference sequence). The CDR3 consists of 15 residues. V lost 3 bases to trimming and J lost 5 bases; unmatched junction nucleotides: 8. The CDR3 loop is CASSMAQGARETQYF. CDR3 nucleotides: TGTGCCAGTAGTATGGCCCAGGGGGCGCGGGAGACCCAGTACTTC.

The rearrangement links TRBV15 to TRBJ1-4; D is unresolved. From germline, CDR1 is LNHNV and CDR2 YYDKDF (reference sequence). This CDR3 is 14 amino acids long. V was pared by 5 bases and J by 5 bases, with 12 bases between. The CDR3 region is CATSAQRFNEKLFF. The CDR3, as DNA: TGTGCCACCAGCGCACAGAGGTTCAATGAAAAACTGTTTTTT.

This chain links TRBV2 with TRBJ1-2, with D uncertain. Germline V gives CDR1 SNHLY, CDR2 FYNNEI. CDR3 length: 11 amino acids. The V and J ends lost 10 bases and 3 bases respectively, with 9 bases between them. CDR3 nucleotide sequence: TGTGCCACCGTAAGAGACTATGGCTACACCTTC. Residues: CATVRDYGYTF.

In the case of this clone: Sequence at one end of the junction differs from germline and may be a read error. This rearrangement joins TRBV7-7 to TRBJ1-3; D call uncertain. The CDR3 length is 13 residues. The germline V gene encodes CDR1 SSHAT and CDR2 FNYEAQ (reference sequence). DNA for the CDR3: TGTGCTAGCAGCTTAAGCTCTGGAAACACCATATATTTT. It codes for CASSLSSGNTIYF. Using reference TRBV7-7 and TRBJ1-3 for the parts outside the CDR3, the full variable domain is GAGVSQSPRYKVTKRGQDVTLRCDPISSHATLYWYQQALGQGPEFLTYFNYEAQPDKSGLPSDRFSAERPEGSISTLTIQRTEQRDSAMYRCASSLSSGNTIYFGEGSWLTVV.